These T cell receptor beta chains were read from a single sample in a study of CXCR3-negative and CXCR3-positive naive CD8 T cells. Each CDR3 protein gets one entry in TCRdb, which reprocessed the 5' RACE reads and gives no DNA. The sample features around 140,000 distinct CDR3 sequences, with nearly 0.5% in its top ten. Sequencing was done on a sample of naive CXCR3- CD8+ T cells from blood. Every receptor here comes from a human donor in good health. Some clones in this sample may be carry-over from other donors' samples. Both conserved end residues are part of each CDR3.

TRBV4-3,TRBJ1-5,CASSLGTENQPQHF
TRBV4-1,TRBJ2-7,CASSQDIFYEQYF
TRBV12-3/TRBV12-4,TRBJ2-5,CASSNAGTSIQETQYF
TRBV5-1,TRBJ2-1,CASSWEVDRGSYNEQFF
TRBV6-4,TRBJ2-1,CASRTSGGPYNEQFF
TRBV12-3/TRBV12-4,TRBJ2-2,CASSFGQENTGELFF
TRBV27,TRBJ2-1,CACSSGSSYNEQFF
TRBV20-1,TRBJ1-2,CSAPDRGQGYTF
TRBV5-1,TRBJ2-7,CASSSTNPYEQYF
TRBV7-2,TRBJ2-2,CASSQGLAGAITGELFF
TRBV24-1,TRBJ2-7,CATSDAGGHYEQYF
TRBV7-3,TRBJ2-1,CASSPSRVSYNEQFF
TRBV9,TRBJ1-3,CASSVGPNSGNTIYF
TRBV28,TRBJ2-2,CASSPLESTGELFF
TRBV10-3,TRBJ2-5,CAISESLSSGRETQYF
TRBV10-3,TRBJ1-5,CAISDGRVVGGAAQPQHF
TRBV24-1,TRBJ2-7,CATSDLDRASGTYEQYF
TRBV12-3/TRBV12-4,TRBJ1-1,CASSWGGNTEAFF
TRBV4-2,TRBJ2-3,CASSQDAPPGSGKFSDTQYF
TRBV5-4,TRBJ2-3,CASSLGLVSADTQYF
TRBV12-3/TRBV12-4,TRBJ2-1,CASSPILTSYNEQFF
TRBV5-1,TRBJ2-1,CASNPRGWEGRSYNEQFF
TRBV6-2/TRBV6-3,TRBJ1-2,CASSYGHLNYGYTF
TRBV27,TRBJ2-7,CATSLDRGNYEQYF
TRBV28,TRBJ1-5,CASRGTAQPQHF
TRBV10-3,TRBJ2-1,CAISEAGVVYNEQFF
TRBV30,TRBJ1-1,CAWSLIEGTEAFF
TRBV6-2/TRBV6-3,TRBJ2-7,CASSSGLATYEQYF